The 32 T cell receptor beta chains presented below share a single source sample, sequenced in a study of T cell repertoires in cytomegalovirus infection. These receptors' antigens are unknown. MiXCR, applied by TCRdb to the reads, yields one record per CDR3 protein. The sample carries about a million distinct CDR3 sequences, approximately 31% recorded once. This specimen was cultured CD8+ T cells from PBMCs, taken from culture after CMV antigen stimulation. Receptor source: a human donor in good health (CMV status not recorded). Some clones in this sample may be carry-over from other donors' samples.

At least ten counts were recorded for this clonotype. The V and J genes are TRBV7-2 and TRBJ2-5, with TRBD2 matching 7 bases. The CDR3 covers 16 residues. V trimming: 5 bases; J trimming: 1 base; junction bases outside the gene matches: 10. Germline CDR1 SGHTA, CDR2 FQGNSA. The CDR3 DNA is TGTGCCAGCAGCCGCTGGGGAAGCGGGGCCCAAGAGACCCAGTACTTC. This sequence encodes CASSRWGSGAQETQYF.

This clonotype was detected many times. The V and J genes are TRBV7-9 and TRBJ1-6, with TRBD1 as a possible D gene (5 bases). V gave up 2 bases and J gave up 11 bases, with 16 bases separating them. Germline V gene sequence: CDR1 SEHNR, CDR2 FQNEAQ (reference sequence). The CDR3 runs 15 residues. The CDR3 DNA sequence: TGTGCCAGCAGCTTAAGTCCGGGAGGGACCACACCCCTCCACTTT. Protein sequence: CASSLSPGGTTPLHF.

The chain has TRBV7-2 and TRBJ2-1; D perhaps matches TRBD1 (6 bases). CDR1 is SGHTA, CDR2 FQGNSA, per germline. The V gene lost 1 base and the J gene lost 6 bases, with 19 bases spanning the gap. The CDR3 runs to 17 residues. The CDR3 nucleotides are TGTGCCAGCAGCTTAGATGACAGGTATTTCAAAGGCAATGAGCAGTTCTTC. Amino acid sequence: CASSLDDRYFKGNEQFF.

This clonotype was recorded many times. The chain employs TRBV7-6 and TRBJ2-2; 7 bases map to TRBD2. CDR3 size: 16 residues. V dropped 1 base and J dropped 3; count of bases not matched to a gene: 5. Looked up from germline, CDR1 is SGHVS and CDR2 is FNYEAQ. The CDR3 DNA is TGTGCCAGCAGCTTAGAGGCGGGAGCCGACACCGGGGAGCTGTTTTTT. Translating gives CASSLEAGADTGELFF.

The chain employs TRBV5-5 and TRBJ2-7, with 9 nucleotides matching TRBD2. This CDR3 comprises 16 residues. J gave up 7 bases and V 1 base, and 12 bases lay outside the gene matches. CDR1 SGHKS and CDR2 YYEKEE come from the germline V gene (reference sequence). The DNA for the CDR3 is TGTGCCAGCAGCTTGAAGGCTAGCGGGGCCATCGTGGAGCAGTACGTC. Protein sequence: CASSLKASGAIVEQYV.

The CDR3 sequence: CASSYLPETGRGANVLTF. The CDR3 DNA is TGTGCCAGCAGTTACTTGCCTGAGACAGGCCGTGGGGCCAACGTCCTGACTTTC. The V gene is TRBV6-2 or TRBV6-3, the J gene TRBJ2-6; a weak D match, TRBD1 (6 bases). Germline assignment: CDR1 MNHEY and CDR2 SVGEGT. V was pared by 1 base and J by 3 bases, with 16 bases between. This CDR3 comprises 18 residues.

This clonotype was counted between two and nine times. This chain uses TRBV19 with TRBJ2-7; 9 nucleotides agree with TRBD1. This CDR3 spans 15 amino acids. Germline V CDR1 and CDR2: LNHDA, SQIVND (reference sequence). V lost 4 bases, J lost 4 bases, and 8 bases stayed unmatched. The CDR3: CASSKRRTGEYEQYF. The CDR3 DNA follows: TGTGCCAGTAGTAAGAGGCGGACAGGGGAATACGAGCAGTACTTC.

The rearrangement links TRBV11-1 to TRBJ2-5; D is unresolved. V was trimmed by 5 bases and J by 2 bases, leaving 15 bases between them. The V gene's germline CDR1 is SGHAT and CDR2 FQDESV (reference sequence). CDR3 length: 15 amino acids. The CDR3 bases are TGTGCCAGCAGCGAGCTCCTGGGGTATCAAGAGACCCAGTACTTC. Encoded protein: CASSELLGYQETQYF.

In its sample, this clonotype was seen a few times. CDR3 DNA sequence: TGTGCCAGCAGGACCAGAAAAGAGACCCAGTACTTC. It is translated as CASRTRKETQYF. The V gene is TRBV27, the J gene TRBJ2-5; D is ambiguous. CDR1 and CDR2 from the germline V gene are MNHEY and SMNVEV (reference sequence). Trimming removed 6 bases at V and 3 bases at J, with 8 bases between. This CDR3 contains 12 residues.

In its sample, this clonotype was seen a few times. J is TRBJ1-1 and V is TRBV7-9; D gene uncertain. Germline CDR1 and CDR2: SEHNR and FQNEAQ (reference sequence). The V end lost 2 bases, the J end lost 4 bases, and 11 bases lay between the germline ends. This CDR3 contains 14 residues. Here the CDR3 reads CASSLTFTGTEAFF. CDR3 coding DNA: TGTGCCAGCAGCTTAACCTTCACGGGCACTGAAGCTTTCTTT.

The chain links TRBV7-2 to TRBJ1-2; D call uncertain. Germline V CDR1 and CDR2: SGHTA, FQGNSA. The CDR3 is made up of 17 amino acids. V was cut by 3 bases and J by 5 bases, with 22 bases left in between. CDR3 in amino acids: CASSFHPETAATYGYTF. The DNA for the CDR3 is TGTGCCAGCAGCTTCCACCCCGAGACCGCGGCCACGTATGGCTACACCTTC.

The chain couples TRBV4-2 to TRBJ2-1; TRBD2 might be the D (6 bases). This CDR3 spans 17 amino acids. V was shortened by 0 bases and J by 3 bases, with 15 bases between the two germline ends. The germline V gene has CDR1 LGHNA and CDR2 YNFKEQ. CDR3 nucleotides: TGTGCCAGCAGCCAAGATATTGTGGGGGGACGCTACAATGAGCAGTTCTTC. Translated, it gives CASSQDIVGGRYNEQFF.

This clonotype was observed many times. This chain's CDR3 is CASSPPDRRETQYF. DNA of the CDR3: TGTGCCAGCAGCCCACCCGACCGGCGGGAGACCCAGTACTTC. The V gene is TRBV7-9, the J gene TRBJ2-5; D remains ambiguous. The CDR3 runs to 14 residues. V was pared by 5 bases and J by 5 bases, with 15 bases between. Per germline, CDR1 SEHNR and CDR2 FQNEAQ (reference sequence). The full variable domain, with the rest looked up from reference TRBV7-9 and TRBJ2-5, is DTGVSQNPRHKITKRGQNVTFRCDPISEHNRLYWYRQTLGQGPEFLTYFQNEAQLEKSRLLSDRFSAERPKGSFSTLEIQRTEQGDSAMYLCASSPPDRRETQYFGPGTRLLVL.

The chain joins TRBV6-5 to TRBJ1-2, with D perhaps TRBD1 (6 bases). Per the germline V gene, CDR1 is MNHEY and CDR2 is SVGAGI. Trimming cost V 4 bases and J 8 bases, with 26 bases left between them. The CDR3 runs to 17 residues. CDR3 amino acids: CASSLDSRRTRKKGYTF. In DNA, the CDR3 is TGTGCCAGCAGTTTGGACAGTCGGCGTACTAGGAAAAAGGGCTACACCTTC.

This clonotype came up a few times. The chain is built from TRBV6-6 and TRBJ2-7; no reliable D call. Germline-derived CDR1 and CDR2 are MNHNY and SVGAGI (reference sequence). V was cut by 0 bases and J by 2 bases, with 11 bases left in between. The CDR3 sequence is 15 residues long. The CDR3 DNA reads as TGTGCCAGCAGTTACTCCATTGGGAATGCCTACGAGCAGTACTTC. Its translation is CASSYSIGNAYEQYF.

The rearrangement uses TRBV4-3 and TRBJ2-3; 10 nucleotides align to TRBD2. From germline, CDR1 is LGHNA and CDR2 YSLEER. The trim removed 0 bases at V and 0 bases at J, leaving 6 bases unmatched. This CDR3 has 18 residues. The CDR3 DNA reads TGCGCCAGCAGCCAAGAGCCCAAACTAGCGGGGAGCACAGATACGCAGTATTTT. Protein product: CASSQEPKLAGSTDTQYF.

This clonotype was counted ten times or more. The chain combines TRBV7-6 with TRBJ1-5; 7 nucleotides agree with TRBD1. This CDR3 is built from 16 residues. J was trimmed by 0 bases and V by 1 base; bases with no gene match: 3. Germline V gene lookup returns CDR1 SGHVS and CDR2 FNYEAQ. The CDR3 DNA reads TGTGCCAGCAGCTTAGGGGACAGATATAGCAATCAGCCCCAGCATTTT. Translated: CASSLGDRYSNQPQHF.

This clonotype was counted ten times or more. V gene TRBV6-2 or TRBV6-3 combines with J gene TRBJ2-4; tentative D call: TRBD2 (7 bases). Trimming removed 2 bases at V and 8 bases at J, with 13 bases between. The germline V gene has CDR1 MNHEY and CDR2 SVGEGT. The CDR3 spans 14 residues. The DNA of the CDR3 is TGTGCCAGCAGTTACCCGGGGGGCCCGGACATTCAGTACTTC. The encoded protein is CASSYPGGPDIQYF.

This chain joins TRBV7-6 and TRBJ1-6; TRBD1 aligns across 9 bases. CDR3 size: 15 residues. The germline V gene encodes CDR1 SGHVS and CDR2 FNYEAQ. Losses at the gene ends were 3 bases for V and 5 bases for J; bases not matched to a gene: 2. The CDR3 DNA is TGTGCCAGCAGCTTGACAGGGGGAAATAATTCACCCCTCCACTTT. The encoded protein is CASSLTGGNNSPLHF.

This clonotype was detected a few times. The CDR3 here is CASSYWDGGDTQYF. CDR3 coding DNA: TGTGCCAGCAGTTACTGGGATGGGGGGGATACGCAGTATTTT. J is TRBJ2-3 and V is TRBV6-5; D possibly corresponds to TRBD2 (6 bases). Trimming took off 1 base at V and 6 bases at J, with 11 bases between the two ends. From germline, CDR1 is MNHEY and CDR2 SVGAGI. The CDR3 sequence is 14 residues long.

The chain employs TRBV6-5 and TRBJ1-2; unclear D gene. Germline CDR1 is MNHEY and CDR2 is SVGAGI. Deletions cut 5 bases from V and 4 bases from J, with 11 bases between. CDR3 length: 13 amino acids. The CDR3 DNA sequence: TGTGCCAGCAGTCGACACCTACTCTATGGCTACACCTTC. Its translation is CASSRHLLYGYTF.

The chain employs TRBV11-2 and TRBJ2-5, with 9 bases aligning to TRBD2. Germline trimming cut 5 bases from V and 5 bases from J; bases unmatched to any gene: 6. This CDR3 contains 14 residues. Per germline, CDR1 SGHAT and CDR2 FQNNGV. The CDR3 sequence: CASSMAGGRETQYF. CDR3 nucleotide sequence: TGTGCCAGCAGCATGGCGGGGGGGCGGGAGACCCAGTACTTC.

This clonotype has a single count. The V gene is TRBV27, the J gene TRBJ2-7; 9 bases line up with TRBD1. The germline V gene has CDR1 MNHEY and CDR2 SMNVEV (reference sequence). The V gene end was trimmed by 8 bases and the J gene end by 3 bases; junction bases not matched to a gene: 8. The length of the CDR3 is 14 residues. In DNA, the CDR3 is TGTGCCAGCGCCACAGGGGGCCCGAGCTACGAGCAGTACTTC. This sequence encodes CASATGGPSYEQYF.

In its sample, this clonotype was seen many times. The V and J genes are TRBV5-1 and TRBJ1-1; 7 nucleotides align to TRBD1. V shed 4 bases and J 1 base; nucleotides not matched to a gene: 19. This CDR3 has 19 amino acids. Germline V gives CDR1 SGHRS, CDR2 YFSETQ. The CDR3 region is CASSLDPGQRLLGNTEAFF. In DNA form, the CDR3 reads TGCGCCAGCAGCCTTGACCCGGGACAGAGGCTTTTGGGGAACACTGAAGCTTTCTTT.

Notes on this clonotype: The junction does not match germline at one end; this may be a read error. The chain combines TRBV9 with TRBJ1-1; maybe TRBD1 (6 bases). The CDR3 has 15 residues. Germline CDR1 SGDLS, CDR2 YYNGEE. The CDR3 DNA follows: TGTGCCAGCCGCGTAGAAGGGGGGGGAGGCACTGAAGCTTTCTTT. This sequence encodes CASRVEGGGGTEAFF. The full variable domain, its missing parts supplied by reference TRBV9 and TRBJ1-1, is DSGVTQTPKHLITATGQRVTLRCSPRSGDLSVYWYQQSLDQGLQFLIQYYNGEERAKGNILERFSAQQFPDLHSELNLSSLELGDSALYFCASRVEGGGGTEAFFGQGTRLTVV.

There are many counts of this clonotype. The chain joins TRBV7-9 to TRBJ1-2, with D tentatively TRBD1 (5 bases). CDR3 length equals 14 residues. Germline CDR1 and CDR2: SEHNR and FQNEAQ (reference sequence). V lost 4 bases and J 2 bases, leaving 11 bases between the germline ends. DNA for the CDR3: TGTGCCAGCAGCTACACAGGAAACAACTATGGCTACACCTTC. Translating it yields CASSYTGNNYGYTF.

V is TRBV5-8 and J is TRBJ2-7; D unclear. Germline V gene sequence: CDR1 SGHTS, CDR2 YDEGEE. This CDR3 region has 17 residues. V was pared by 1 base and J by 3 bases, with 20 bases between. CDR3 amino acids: CASSLWIWQLLFYEQYV. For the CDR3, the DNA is TGTGCCAGCAGCTTGTGGATTTGGCAGCTCCTCTTCTACGAGCAGTACGTC.

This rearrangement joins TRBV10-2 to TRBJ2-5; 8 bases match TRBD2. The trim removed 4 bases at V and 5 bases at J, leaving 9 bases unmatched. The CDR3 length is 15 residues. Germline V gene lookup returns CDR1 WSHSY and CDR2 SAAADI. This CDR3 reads CASSGVSGVYETQYF. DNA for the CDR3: TGCGCCAGCAGTGGTGTTAGCGGGGTGTATGAGACCCAGTACTTC.

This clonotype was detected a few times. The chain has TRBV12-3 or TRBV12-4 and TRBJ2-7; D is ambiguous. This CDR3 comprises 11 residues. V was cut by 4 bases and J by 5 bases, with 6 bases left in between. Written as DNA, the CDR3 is TGTGCCAGCAGTTACTGGGACGAGCAGTACTTC. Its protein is CASSYWDEQYF.

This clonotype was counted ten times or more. CDR3 bases: TGTGCCAGCAGCTTAACGTTGCGGGGGGAGCTGTTTTTT. It codes for CASSLTLRGELFF. This chain links TRBV7-3 with TRBJ2-2, with unresolved D. The V and J ends lost 0 bases and 8 bases respectively, with 7 bases between them. The CDR3 is made up of 13 amino acids. Germline V CDR1 and CDR2: SGHTA, FQGTGA. Supplemented by reference TRBV7-3 and TRBJ2-2, the full variable domain reads GAGVSQTPSNKVTEKGKYVELRCDPISGHTALYWYRQSLGQGPEFLIYFQGTGAADDSGLPNDRFFAVRPEGSVSTLKIQRTERGDSAVYLCASSLTLRGELFFGEGSRLTVL.

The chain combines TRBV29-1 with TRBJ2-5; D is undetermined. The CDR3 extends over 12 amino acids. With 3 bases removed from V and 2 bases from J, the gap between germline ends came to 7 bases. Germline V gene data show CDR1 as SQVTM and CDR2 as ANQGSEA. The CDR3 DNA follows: TGCAGCGTTGAGAAGTTGCAAGAGACCCAGTACTTC. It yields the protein CSVEKLQETQYF.

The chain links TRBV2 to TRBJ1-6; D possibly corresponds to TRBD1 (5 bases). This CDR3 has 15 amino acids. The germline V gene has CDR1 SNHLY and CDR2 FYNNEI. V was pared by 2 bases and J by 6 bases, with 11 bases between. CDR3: CASSERDRPNSPLHF. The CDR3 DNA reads TGTGCCAGCAGTGAACGCGACAGACCTAATTCACCCCTCCACTTT.